Listed below are T cell receptor beta chains from one sample, sequenced in a study of blood T cell repertoires in COVID-19. TCRdb's table, derived via immunoSEQ multiplex PCR, lists solely in-frame clones and lacks some. The sample yields around 50,000 clones, over 90% seen once. The sample comprised peripheral blood. These receptors all stem from a man aged 60 to 75 with COVID-19, enrolled during active disease. CDR3s include the opening cysteine and the closing phenylalanine or tryptophan. The D gene is left open where the match is weak. Clone size, where shown, is once, few, many, or a class for clones that have expanded.

TRBV28	NA	TRBJ1-5	NA	TGTGCCAGCAGTTTATTAGGGGGTGGGGATCAGCCCCAGCATTTT	CASSLLGGGDQPQHF
TRBV12-3/TRBV12-4	NA	TRBJ1-1	TRBD1	TGTGCCAGCAGTTTCGCGGCAGGGGGTGAAGCTTTCTTT	CASSFAAGGEAFF
TRBV7-9	NA	TRBJ2-7	TRBD1	TGTGCCAGCAGCTTAGCCGTCCGGACAGGGGAGTACTTC	CASSLAVRTGEYF
TRBV3-1/TRBV3-2	NA	TRBJ2-1	TRBD2	TGTGCCAGCAGCCGAACTAGCGGGAAGACCTACAATGAGCAGTTCTTC	CASSRTSGKTYNEQFF
TRBV3-1/TRBV3-2	once	TRBJ1-6	NA	TGTGCCAGCAGCCCACCCCTGGGGTGGGAGGGCTCCTATAATTCACCCCTCCACTTT	CASSPPLGWEGSYNSPLHF
TRBV27	NA	TRBJ2-1	TRBD2	TGTGCCAGCAGCACGGGACTACAATACAATGAGCAGTTCTTC	CASSTGLQYNEQFF
TRBV18	NA	TRBJ2-7	TRBD1	TGTGCCAGCTCTACCGCCGGGACAGTAGCCTACGAGCAGTACTTC	CASSTAGTVAYEQYF
TRBV28	once	TRBJ2-7	TRBD2	TGTGCCAGCAGTCCCGGGACTAGCGGGAGACACGAGCAGTACTTC	CASSPGTSGRHEQYF
TRBV27	NA	TRBJ2-1	NA	TGTGCCAGCAGTAGTCGGGACTACAATGAGCAGTTCTTC	CASSSRDYNEQFF
TRBV4-1	NA	TRBJ2-1	TRBD1	TGCGCCAGCAGCCAGGAGAGGGGGCCCGAGGGATCGAATGAGCAGTTCTTC	CASSQERGPEGSNEQFF
TRBV7-2	NA	TRBJ2-1	NA	TGTGCCAGCAGCTTAGTTGCGGGATATTCCTACAATGAGCAGTTCTTC	CASSLVAGYSYNEQFF
TRBV19	NA	TRBJ2-1	TRBD2	TGTGCCAGTAGTCCGGGACTAGGTACCTACAATGAGCAGTTCTTC	CASSPGLGTYNEQFF
TRBV5-4	NA	TRBJ2-5	NA	TGTGCCAGCAGCCCGGACAGACAAGAGACCCAGTACTTC	CASSPDRQETQYF
TRBV7-6	once	TRBJ1-1	TRBD1	TGTGCCAGCAGTTCAGGGGGCGCGGAGTTAAACACTGAAGCTTTCTTT	CASSSGGAELNTEAFF
TRBV9	NA	TRBJ2-2	TRBD1	TGTGCCAGCAGCGTAACCGGGACAGCCTACACCGGGGAGCTGTTTTTT	CASSVTGTAYTGELFF
TRBV27	NA	TRBJ1-5	NA	TGTGCCAGCAGTTTCTCGGGTGGGTCTCGGCCCCAGCATTTT	CASSFSGGSRPQHF
TRBV5-1	NA	TRBJ2-3	NA	TGCGCCAGCAGTTACTCGGACAGAGCCTTCACAGATACGCAGTATTTT	CASSYSDRAFTDTQYF
TRBV7-9	once	TRBJ2-3	TRBD2	TGTGCCAGCAGCTTCACTAGCGGGAGTACAGATACGCAGTATTTT	CASSFTSGSTDTQYF
TRBV2	NA	TRBJ1-1	TRBD1	TGTGCCAGCAGTGCCCAAGGGGGCCAGATGAACACTGAAGCTTTCTTT	CASSAQGGQMNTEAFF
TRBV24-1	NA	TRBJ2-2	NA	TGTGCCACCAGTGATTTAAGGTCTAGGCCCCCCTTACCCAGCACCGGGGAGCTGTTTTTT	CATSDLRSRPPLPSTGELFF
TRBV6-5	NA	TRBJ1-2	TRBD1	TGTGCCAGCAGTTACACGGGACAGGGGGCAGGCTACACCTTC	CASSYTGQGAGYTF
TRBV5-8	NA	TRBJ2-7	NA	TGTGCCAGCAGCTTGGTGAGGACAGACAAGTACGAGCAGTACTTC	CASSLVRTDKYEQYF
TRBV5-6	NA	TRBJ1-1	TRBD1	TGTGCCAGCAGCTTTGGGACAGGCCGAAACACTGAAGCTTTCTTT	CASSFGTGRNTEAFF
TRBV5-1	NA	TRBJ1-1	NA	TGCGCCAGCAGCTTGAGGGGCTGGGACACTGAAGCTTTCTTT	CASSLRGWDTEAFF
TRBV7-3	NA	TRBJ1-1	TRBD1	TGTGCCAGCAGCTCCGGGACAGGGGCCACTGAAGCTTTCTTT	CASSSGTGATEAFF
TRBV2	NA	TRBJ2-7	TRBD2	TGTGCCAGCACCACCGGGACTAGCGCCTCCTACGAGCAGTACTTC	CASTTGTSASYEQYF
TRBV3-1/TRBV3-2	NA	TRBJ1-1	NA	TGTGCCAGCAGCCAAGGGGGCAGGGGAGGGACTGAAGCTTTCTTT	CASSQGGRGGTEAFF
TRBV19	once	TRBJ2-1	NA	TGTGCCAGTAGTATAGGCCTTCTGGGACTGGCGGGCCGTTCTAGCTCCTACAATGAGCAGTTCTTC	CASSIGLLGLAGRSSSYNEQFF
TRBV5-4	NA	TRBJ2-7	TRBD2	TGTGCCAGCAGCTCCGGACTAGCGGGAGACTACGAGCAGTACTTC	CASSSGLAGDYEQYF
TRBV18	NA	TRBJ2-2	NA	TGTGCCAGCTCACCACCCAGCAGCCGGGTCACCGGGGAGCTGTTTTTT	CASSPPSSRVTGELFF
TRBV5-1	NA	TRBJ1-2	TRBD1	TGCGCCAGCAGCCCAACAGGGGACTATGGCTACACCTTC	CASSPTGDYGYTF
TRBV10-2	NA	TRBJ1-6	NA	TGCGCCAGCAGTGTGAGCCTTGAGTTCCTCCACTTT	CASSVSLEFLHF
TRBV14	NA	TRBJ2-2	NA	TGTGCCAGCAGGCGAACAGGGCCCGGGGAGCTGTTTTTT	CASRRTGPGELFF
TRBV6-1	once	TRBJ2-7	NA	TGTGCCAGCAGTGAGCCAGGGGCTCCCTCCTACGAGCAGTACTTC	CASSEPGAPSYEQYF
TRBV5-4	NA	TRBJ2-2	TRBD2	TGTGCCAGCAGCTTGGGCGGGAGTGGCCCCGGGGAGCTGTTTTTT	CASSLGGSGPGELFF
TRBV18	NA	TRBJ1-5	NA	TGTGCCAGCTCACCTACCTTGGGGGGGGCCCAGCCCCAGCATTTT	CASSPTLGGAQPQHF
TRBV30	NA	TRBJ2-5	TRBD1	TGTGCCTGGAGCCCTTGGGACAGGAGCGTAGGGACCCAGTACTTC	CAWSPWDRSVGTQYF
TRBV5-1	NA	TRBJ1-2	TRBD1	TGCGCCAGCAGCCCTGGAGGGGGCGGCTATGGCTACACCTTC	CASSPGGGGYGYTF
TRBV5-4	NA	TRBJ2-2	TRBD1	TGTGCCAGCAGCTTGGACGGACAGGGGAACACCGGGGAGCTGTTTTTT	CASSLDGQGNTGELFF
TRBV5-4	once	TRBJ1-4	NA	TGTGCCAGCAGCGTCGACCAGGGTCTTAATGAAAAACTGTTTTTT	CASSVDQGLNEKLFF
TRBV9	NA	TRBJ1-2	TRBD1	TGTGCCAGCAGCGTAGGCGGGACAGGGGGTTACTATGGCTACACCTTC	CASSVGGTGGYYGYTF
TRBV2	NA	TRBJ2-1	TRBD1	TGTGCCAGCAGTGAGTTAGGACAGGGGGCTAATGAGCAGTTCTTC	CASSELGQGANEQFF
TRBV6-2/TRBV6-3	NA	TRBJ1-5	NA	TGTGCCAGCAGTTACACGGGACGGGGGGTCGATCAGCCCCAGCATTTT	CASSYTGRGVDQPQHF